The 7 T cell receptor beta chains reported below all come from one sample, sequenced in a study of blood T cell repertoires in COVID-19. Sequencing used immunoSEQ multiplex PCR; TCRdb keeps in-frame clones, though not all of them. The repertoire has around 110,000 clones, 60% to 80% of them found once; the top ten carry around 0.92%. The sample consisted of peripheral blood. The receptor set was obtained from a human donor with acute or convalescent COVID-19. The donor label of this sample is uncertain.

This clone appeared many times. This chain joins TRBV7-9 and TRBJ1-1; TRBD1 matches 7 bases. J gave up 10 bases and V 4 bases, and 12 bases lay outside the gene matches. The CDR3 is made up of 14 amino acids. Germline values: CDR1 SEHNR, CDR2 FQNEAQ (reference sequence). CDR3: CASSSEGASGAAFF. The CDR3 DNA sequence: TGTGCCAGCAGCTCAGAGGGGGCTTCCGGGGCAGCTTTCTTT.

This sequence joins TRBV7-9 and TRBJ1-4, with a possible D match to TRBD1 (5 bases). CDR3 length equals 15 residues. Trimming stripped 5 bases from V and 8 bases from J, with 18 bases between. Germline CDR1 is SEHNR and CDR2 is FQNEAQ (reference sequence). The CDR3: CASSAKAGDIEKLFF. The DNA for the CDR3 is TGTGCCAGCAGCGCTAAAGCGGGGGATATCGAAAAACTGTTTTTT. The full variable domain, completed using reference TRBV7-9 and TRBJ1-4, is DTGVSQNPRHKITKRGQNVTFRCDPISEHNRLYWYRQTLGQGPEFLTYFQNEAQLEKSRLLSDRFSAERPKGSFSTLEIQRTEQGDSAMYLCASSAKAGDIEKLFFGSGTQLSVL.

On this clone: The same CDR3 also results from other DNA sequences found in this sample. This chain uses TRBV30 with TRBJ1-2, with D unclear. The CDR3 has 12 amino acids. The V gene lost 0 bases and the J gene lost 5 bases, with 7 bases spanning the gap. CDR1 is GTSNPN and CDR2 is SVGIG in the germline V gene (reference sequence). The CDR3 sequence: CAWSVSGYGYTF. The CDR3 DNA is TGTGCCTGGAGTGTCTCGGGGTATGGCTACACCTTC.

The chain recombines TRBV12-3 or TRBV12-4 with TRBJ1-1; D is possibly TRBD1 (6 bases). This CDR3 is built from 12 residues. V lost 3 bases to trimming and J lost 8 bases, with 10 bases between them. In DNA, the CDR3 is TGTGCCAGCAGTTTTTGGCAGGGGGAAGCTTTCTTT. Its translation is CASSFWQGEAFF.

This sequence joins TRBV7-9 and TRBJ1-2; D might be TRBD1 (5 bases). V was shortened by 5 bases and J by 10 bases, with 17 bases between the two germline ends. The CDR3 extends over 13 amino acids. Looked up from germline, CDR1 is SEHNR and CDR2 is FQNEAQ (reference sequence). The CDR3 bases are TGTGCCAGCAGCCCGGGGGAGCCGTCTGACTACACCTTC. Amino acid sequence: CASSPGEPSDYTF.

J is TRBJ1-3 and V is TRBV7-2, with no clear D. Looked up from germline, CDR1 is SGHTA and CDR2 is FQGNSA. Trimming removed 3 bases from V and 0 bases from J, with 6 bases in between. This CDR3 is built from 14 residues. The CDR3 DNA reads as TGTGCCAGCAGCTTCGACAACTCTGGAAACACCATATATTTT. Its translation is CASSFDNSGNTIYF.

The V call is TRBV10-1, the J call TRBJ2-2, with D perhaps TRBD1 (6 bases). CDR3 length equals 14 residues. Germline CDR1 is WNHNN and CDR2 is SYGVQD (reference sequence). Trimming removed 6 bases at V and 3 bases at J, with 11 bases between. CDR3 sequence reads: CASSDPGDTGELFF. For the CDR3, the DNA is TGCGCCAGCAGCGATCCAGGGGACACCGGGGAGCTGTTTTTT.